This T cell receptor (beta chain) was identified in a study of T cell responses to AZD1222 COVID-19 vaccine. General observations from the study: Among the donors, most were white British and more were female, and clonal diversity was possibly underestimated. Nearly half of the spike-specific TCRs reportedly recognize variant regions that carry no mutations.

Concerning this clone: Its antigen is not identified.

In germline, CDR1 is WSHSY, CDR2 SAAADI. The CDR3 covers 14 residues. V dropped 8 bases and J dropped 5; count of bases not matched to a gene: 9. The data were produced by immunoSEQ multiplex PCR, yet TCRdb's version contains in-frame clones alone and is incomplete. Of fewer than 90,000 clones listed, about nine tenths are singletons. The sample was peripheral blood, taken 28 days after the second AZD1222 dose. The TCR was taken from an adult who received the AZD1222 COVID-19 vaccine. This rearrangement joins TRBV10-2 to TRBJ2-1, with 7 bases fitting TRBD1. CDR3 loop: CASHSRGWDNEQFF. In DNA form, the CDR3 reads TGCGCCAGCCACTCCAGGGGGTGGGACAATGAGCAGTTCTTC.